This T cell receptor beta chain originates from a study of blood T cell repertoires in COVID-19. Study-level background: Samples of COVID-19 (acute and convalescent) were obtained from the United States, Italy and Spain.

The assay was immunoSEQ multiplex PCR, and TCRdb's table has in-frame clones only and misses some. The profile shows around 290,000 clones, 75% to 90% of them singletons. Germline V gene lookup returns CDR1 PRHDT and CDR2 FYEKMQ (reference sequence). V lost 4 bases and J 1 base, leaving 9 bases between the germline ends. The CDR3 loop spans 14 amino acids. This clonotype originated in a woman in her 70s with COVID-19, enrolled during active disease. V is TRBV13 and J is TRBJ2-3; tentatively, D is TRBD2 (5 bases). The sample consisted of peripheral blood. As DNA, the CDR3 is TGTGCCAGCAGCTCTGGGCGGGGCACAGATACGCAGTATTTT. It is translated as CASSSGRGTDTQYF. The full variable domain, completed using reference TRBV13 and TRBJ2-3, is AAGVIQSPRHLIKEKRETATLKCYPIPRHDTVYWYQQGPGQDPQFLISFYEKMQSDKGSIPDRFSAQQFSDYHSELNMSSLELGDSALYFCASSSGRGTDTQYFGPGTRLTVL.